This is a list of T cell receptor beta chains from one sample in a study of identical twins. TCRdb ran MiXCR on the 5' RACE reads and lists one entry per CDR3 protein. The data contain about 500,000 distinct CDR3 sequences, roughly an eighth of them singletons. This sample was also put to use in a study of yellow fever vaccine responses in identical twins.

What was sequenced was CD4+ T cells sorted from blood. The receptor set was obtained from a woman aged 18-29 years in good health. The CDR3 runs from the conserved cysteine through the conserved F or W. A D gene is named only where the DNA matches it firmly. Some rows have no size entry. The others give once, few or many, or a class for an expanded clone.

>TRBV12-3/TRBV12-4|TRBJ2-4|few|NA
CASSLMQTAKNIQYF
TGTGCCAGCAGTTTAATGCAGACGGCCAAAAACATTCAGTACTTC
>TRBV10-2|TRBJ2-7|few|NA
CASSPGAVSSEQYF
TGCGCCAGCTCTCCCGGGGCAGTCTCCTCCGAGCAGTACTTC
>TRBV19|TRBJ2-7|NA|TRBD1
CASSMDGTGAYEQYF
TGTGCCAGTAGTATGGACGGGACAGGGGCGTACGAGCAGTACTTC
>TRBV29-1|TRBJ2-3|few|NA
CSDQTSGLLGTQYF
TGCAGCGACCAAACCAGCGGGCTACTCGGTACGCAGTATTTT
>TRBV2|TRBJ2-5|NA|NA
CASTRERYQETQYF
TGTGCCAGCACCAGAGAGCGGTACCAAGAGACCCAGTACTTC
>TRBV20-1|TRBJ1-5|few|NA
CSAPPGRGQPQHF
TGCAGTGCTCCCCCCGGGCGGGGTCAGCCCCAGCATTTT
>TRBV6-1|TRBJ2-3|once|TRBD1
CASRTGGDPDTQYF
TGTGCCAGCCGGACAGGGGGCGACCCAGATACGCAGTATTTT
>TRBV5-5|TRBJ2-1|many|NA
CASSRGPMDFLTAQFF
TGTGCCAGCAGCCGGGGCCCTATGGACTTCTTAACGGCGCAGTTCTTC
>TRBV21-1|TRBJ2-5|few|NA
CASSKRFRRGETQYF
TGTGCCAGCAGCAAAAGGTTTCGGCGAGGGGAGACCCAGTACTTC
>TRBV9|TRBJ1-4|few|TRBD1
CASSVQMTGSVEKLFF
TGTGCCAGCAGCGTACAAATGACAGGGTCAGTGGAAAAACTGTTTTTT
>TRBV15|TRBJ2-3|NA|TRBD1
CATSRDQRGRRTDTQYF
TGTGCCACCAGCAGAGATCAAAGGGGGCGCCGCACAGATACGCAGTATTTT
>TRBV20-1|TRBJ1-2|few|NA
CSARDAGFGYTF
TGCAGTGCTAGAGATGCGGGGTTTGGCTACACCTTC
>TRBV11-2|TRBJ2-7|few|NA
CASKKGQTSYEQYF
TGTGCCAGCAAGAAGGGTCAGACCTCCTACGAGCAGTACTTC
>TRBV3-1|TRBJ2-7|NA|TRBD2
CASSVRLTSGTYEQYF
TGTGCCAGCAGCGTTCGACTGACTAGCGGGACCTACGAGCAGTACTTC
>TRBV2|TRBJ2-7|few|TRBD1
CASKIQGIIGHEQYF
TGTGCCAGCAAGATACAGGGGATTATTGGTCACGAGCAGTACTTC
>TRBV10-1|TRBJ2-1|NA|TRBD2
CASRTGTRGREQFF
TGCGCCAGCAGGACCGGGACTAGGGGCCGTGAGCAGTTCTTC
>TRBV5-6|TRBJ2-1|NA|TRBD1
CASSIRDRSFGNEQFF
TGTGCCAGCAGCATAAGGGACAGGAGTTTCGGCAATGAGCAGTTCTTC
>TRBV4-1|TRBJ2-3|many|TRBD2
CASSQASMTSGRVDTQYF
TGCGCCAGCAGCCAGGCGAGTATGACTAGCGGGAGAGTTGATACGCAGTATTTT
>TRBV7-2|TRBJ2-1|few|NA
CASSLGSYWRASYNEQFF
TGTGCCAGCAGCTTAGGCTCCTACTGGCGGGCCTCCTACAATGAGCAGTTCTTC
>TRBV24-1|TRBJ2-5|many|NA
CATSEVRGRTETQYF
TGTGCCACCAGTGAAGTCCGCGGCCGGACGGAGACCCAGTACTTC
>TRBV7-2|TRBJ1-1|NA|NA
CASSFGRLNTEAFF
TGTGCCAGCAGCTTCGGACGGCTGAACACTGAAGCTTTCTTT
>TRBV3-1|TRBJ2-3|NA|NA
CASSQSSGLSTDTQYF
TGTGCCAGCAGCCAAAGTTCAGGACTTAGCACAGATACGCAGTATTTT
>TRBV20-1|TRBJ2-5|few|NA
CSARRRRVQETQYF
TGCAGTGCTAGAAGAAGGCGGGTGCAAGAGACCCAGTACTTC
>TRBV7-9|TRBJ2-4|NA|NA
CASSLVFGIAKNIQYF
TGTGCCAGCAGCTTAGTATTTGGGATTGCCAAAAACATTCAGTACTTC
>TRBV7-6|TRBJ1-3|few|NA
CASSEGSASGNTIYF
TGTGCCAGCAGCGAAGGCAGTGCCTCTGGAAACACCATATATTTT